This TCR beta chain emerged from a study of siplizumab effects on memory and regulatory T cells. V was pared by 4 bases and J by 0 bases, with 10 bases between. The germline CDR1 and CDR2 sequences are SGHVS and FNYEAQ. The CDR3 contains 15 residues. TCRdb's copy holds only in-frame clones and misses some; the assay was immunoSEQ multiplex PCR. The data show roughly 50,000 clones, about 94% seen once. The clonotype was recovered from a human donor in good health. The sample was CD8+ T cells sorted from blood. This chain uses TRBV7-6 with TRBJ1-5; D is ambiguous. CDR3 in amino acids: CASSSDPTSNQPQHF. The CDR3 DNA follows: TGTGCCAGCAGCTCCGATCCAACTAGCAATCAGCCCCAGCATTTT.